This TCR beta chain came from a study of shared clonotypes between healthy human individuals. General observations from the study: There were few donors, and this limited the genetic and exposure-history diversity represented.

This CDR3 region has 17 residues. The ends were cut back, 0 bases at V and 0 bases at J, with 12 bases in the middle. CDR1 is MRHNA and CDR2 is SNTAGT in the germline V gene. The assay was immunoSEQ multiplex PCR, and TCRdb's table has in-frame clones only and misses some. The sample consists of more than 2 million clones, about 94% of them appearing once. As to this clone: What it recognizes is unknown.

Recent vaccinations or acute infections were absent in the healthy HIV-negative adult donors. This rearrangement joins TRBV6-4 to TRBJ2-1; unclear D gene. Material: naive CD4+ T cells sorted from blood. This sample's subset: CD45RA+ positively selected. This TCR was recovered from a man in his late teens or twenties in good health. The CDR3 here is CASSDSSATASYNEQFF. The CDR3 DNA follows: TGTGCCAGCAGTGACTCATCGGCAACCGCCTCCTACAATGAGCAGTTCTTC.